Sequencing of this T cell receptor beta chain was carried out in a study of cytomegalovirus exposure and HLA in healthy donors. Researchers ran the PCR with 60 Vbeta and 13 Jbeta primers. Generated by immunoSEQ multiplex PCR, the TCRdb table keeps only in-frame clones and is missing some. This table holds under 150,000 clones, about 64% found once. In germline, CDR1 is SGHNT, CDR2 YYREEE (reference sequence). The ends lost 5 bases at V and 6 bases at J; junction bases unmatched: 9. The CDR3 length is 14 residues. Sequencing was done on a sample of PBMCs. The clonotype comes from a man aged 55 to 70 in good health and CMV-seronegative. The rearrangement joins TRBV5-4 to TRBJ2-7; TRBD1 aligns across 9 bases. The CDR3 loop is CASRFTGGTGEQYF. The CDR3 DNA reads TGTGCCAGCAGGTTTACAGGGGGCACGGGCGAGCAGTACTTC.